This paragraph covers one T cell receptor (beta chain) sequence. This record comes from a study of Graves' ophthalmopathy and Graves' hyperthyroidism. V gave up 5 bases and J gave up 2 bases, with 16 bases separating them. This CDR3 is 15 amino acids long. Germline V lookup: CDR1 LGHDT, CDR2 YNNKEL (reference sequence). Amplification of TCR beta CDR3 regions used RNA transcripts. The workflow started with a first-round RT-PCR run with HTBI primers and then moved on to a second-round multiplex PCR. Each CDR3 protein is one row after TCRdb ran MiXCR on the multiplex PCR reads. The repertoire holds about 620,000 distinct CDR3 sequences, with over 20% as singletons.

Sequenced: peripheral blood. The rearrangement links TRBV3-1 to TRBJ2-7; D might be TRBD1 or TRBD2, each matching 5 bases. The source of this sequence is a woman younger than 30 with stable Graves' hyperthyroidism. Some clones in this sample may be carry-over from other donors' samples. CDR3 residues: CASSYPGTKTYEQYF. CDR3 coding DNA: TGTGCCAGCAGCTACCCCGGGACGAAGACCTACGAGCAGTACTTC.